This record looks at one T cell receptor (beta chain) sequence and its context. It lacks a known antigen. The record has no base qualities; no much larger clone is one base away. This record belongs to a study of blood T cell repertoires in COVID-19 (TCRdb year 2020). A note on the overall study: Samples from collaborators originated in the United States, Italy and Spain and spanned both the acute and convalescent phases of COVID-19. The prospective study material was composed of cDNA or gDNA derived from T cells, B-cell-depleted T cells, or PBMCs. Subjects who had been exposed to COVID-19, were actively infected with it, or had recovered from it provided the deeply sampled blood TCRbeta repertoires that made up the dataset. The repertoires were released in a freely available public database meant as a resource for research on the immune response to SARS-CoV-2. The samples were drawn from the first 160 participants of the ongoing ImmuneRACE study and from 1,254 subjects provided by 6 global collaborators. Sample metadata almost always included a de-identified subject ID, COVID-19 status, age in years and sex. Where available, HLA class I and class II types were obtained from metadata supplied by the sample provider rather than from assay-based typing.

Each collaborating institution followed its own protocols to collect whole blood in K2EDTA tubes. For TCRbeta analysis, collaborator samples were shipped as frozen whole blood, as isolated PBMCs, or as DNA extracted from either sample type. TCRbeta CDR3 regions were amplified from genomic DNA by means of the immunoSEQ Assay, a bias-controlled multiplex PCR. As for the original processing: Within the assay, amplification of reference gene primers was used to estimate how many nucleated cells each sample contained. To quantify the absolute abundance of each unique TCRbeta CDR3 rearrangement, sequence reads were collapsed and filtered. Productive Simpson clonality was computed per sample as the square root of Simpson's diversity index over productive rearrangements. Imported from immuneACCESS, the table was reduced by TCRdb to in-frame sequences with V and J called. These copies leave out some clones; in studies compared against another copy, an unresolved V gene accounts for under half, and the cause of the remainder is not known. The DNA was the basis for D and trimming; V, J and clone size are from that table. In this sample the table shows 250,000 to 300,000 clones, about four fifths of which occur a single time. The top ten clones comprise roughly 5% of the sample.

The investigation overall reported the following: The quantity of clinical and demographic metadata differed by source and by participant and was supplied without curation.

V gives up 1 base and J gives up 3 bases, and the segment between their germline ends measures 13 bases. The germline V gene supplies CDR1 SGHAT and CDR2 FQNNGV. The CDR3 goes from the cysteine to the phenylalanine over 15 residues. Only the CDR3 portion is preserved as DNA: 45 bases, with reading frame beginning at the first base. The rearranged chain carries TRBV11-2 and TRBJ2-7, and possibly TRBD1, on 5 matching bases. The receptor was isolated from an elderly man with acute or convalescent COVID-19. The sequenced material came from peripheral blood. Here is the DNA: TGTGCCAGCAGCTTAGTGGACACGCCGAACTACGAGCAGTACTTC. Protein translation: CASSLVDTPNYEQYF.